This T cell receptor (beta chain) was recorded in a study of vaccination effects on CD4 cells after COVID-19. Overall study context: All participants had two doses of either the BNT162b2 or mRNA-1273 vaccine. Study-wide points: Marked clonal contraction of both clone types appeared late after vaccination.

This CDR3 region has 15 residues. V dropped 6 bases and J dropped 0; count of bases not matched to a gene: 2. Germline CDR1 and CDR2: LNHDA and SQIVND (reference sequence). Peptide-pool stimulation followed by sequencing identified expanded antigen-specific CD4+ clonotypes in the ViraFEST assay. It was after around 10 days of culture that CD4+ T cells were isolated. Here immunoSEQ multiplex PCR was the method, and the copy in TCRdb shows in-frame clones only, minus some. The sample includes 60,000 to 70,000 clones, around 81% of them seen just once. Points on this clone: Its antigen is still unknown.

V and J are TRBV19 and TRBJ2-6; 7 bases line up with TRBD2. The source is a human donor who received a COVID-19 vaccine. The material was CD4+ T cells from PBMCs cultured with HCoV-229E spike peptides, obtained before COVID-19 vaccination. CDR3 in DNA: TGTGCCAGTAGGGGGGACTACTCTGGGGCCAACGTCCTGACTTTC. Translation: CASRGDYSGANVLTF.